This TCR beta chain came from a study of T cell responses to AZD1222 COVID-19 vaccine. Measured with immunoSEQ multiplex PCR; TCRdb has only the in-frame clones, and not every one. The profile shows 100,000 to 150,000 clones, approximately 85% of them singletons. The germline gives CDR1 KGHDR, CDR2 SFDVKD. V was clipped by 6 bases and J by 7 bases, with 18 bases between them. The CDR3 length is 15 residues. This TCR derives from an adult who received the AZD1222 COVID-19 vaccine. The chain recombines TRBV24-1 with TRBJ2-1; D ambiguous. The source material was peripheral blood, sampled 28 days after the second AZD1222 dose. The CDR3 DNA reads TGTGCCACCAGTCTCGCCAGCAGAAATCGGAATGAGCAGTTCTTC. It encodes CATSLASRNRNEQFF.